This is a list of T cell receptor beta chains from one sample in a study of cytomegalovirus exposure and HLA in healthy donors. TCRdb's table, derived via immunoSEQ multiplex PCR, lists solely in-frame clones and lacks some. This sample carries approximately 74,000 clones, 65% to 85% of them seen once, and the ten largest clones take around 2.9%. Sequenced sample: PBMCs. These receptors all come from a woman in her 30s in good health and CMV-seronegative. The CDR3 runs from the conserved cysteine through the conserved F or W. The order of the fields is V gene, clone size, CDR3 length, J gene, D gene, CDR3 DNA, CDR3 protein. A D gene is named only where the DNA matches it firmly. For some rows the clone size is stated as once, few or many, or as a class when expanded; others skip it.

>TRBV25-1|NA|17|TRBJ2-5|TRBD1
TGTGCCAGCAGTGAATGGTCGGGGACAGACTACCAAGAGACCCAGTACTTC
CASSEWSGTDYQETQYF
>TRBV5-1|NA|16|TRBJ2-6|NA
TGCGCCAGCATGATTTACTCAGGGGCTGGGGCCAACGTCCTGACTTTC
CASMIYSGAGANVLTF
>TRBV5-1|NA|15|TRBJ1-6|TRBD1
TGCGCCAGCAAACGGGAAGGGGGCCTAAATTCACCCCTCCACTTT
CASKREGGLNSPLHF
>TRBV6-5|NA|13|TRBJ1-1|NA
TGTGCCAGCAGCCTCGCAGGACAGTTTGAAGCTTTCTTT
CASSLAGQFEAFF
>TRBV5-4|few|15|TRBJ2-2|TRBD2
TGTGCCAGCACTCGAGGGACCGACGGGACTAAGGAGCTGTTTTTT
CASTRGTDGTKELFF
>TRBV7-9|NA|12|TRBJ1-3|NA
TGTGCCAGCAGCTTACAGGGCCCGACCATATATTTT
CASSLQGPTIYF
>TRBV19|NA|15|TRBJ1-4|TRBD1
TGTGCCAGTGGGGGACAGGGGGCGCGATTTGAAAAACTGTTTTTT
CASGGQGARFEKLFF
>TRBV2|NA|14|TRBJ1-6|TRBD1
TGTGCCAGCAGTCTTACAGGGGTAGGATCACCCCTCCACTTT
CASSLTGVGSPLHF
>TRBV30|few|11|TRBJ1-2|NA
TGTGCCTGGAGTCAGAACTATGGCTACACCTTC
CAWSQNYGYTF
>TRBV28|NA|14|TRBJ1-2|TRBD1
TGTGCCAGCAAACAACCGGGACAGGGGAGCGGCTACACCTTC
CASKQPGQGSGYTF
>TRBV28|NA|15|TRBJ1-3|NA
TGTGCCAGCAGCCCATTCAGGGTCTCTGGAAACACCATATATTTT
CASSPFRVSGNTIYF
>TRBV5-1|NA|14|TRBJ2-3|NA
TGCGCCAGCGGAGGGGGCGGAGGCACAGATACGCAGTATTTT
CASGGGGGTDTQYF
>TRBV5-4|NA|16|TRBJ2-1|TRBD2
TGTGCCAGCAGGGGAGCGGGACCAGCGTCCTACAATGAGCAGTTCTTC
CASRGAGPASYNEQFF
>TRBV5-6|NA|16|TRBJ2-5|TRBD2
TGTGCCAGCAGCTTGGTAGGCGGGGGGGCCGGGGAGACCCAGTACTTC
CASSLVGGGAGETQYF
>TRBV10-3|NA|15|TRBJ1-1|TRBD1
TGTGCCATCAGGGATCGGGACAGGCTGAACACTGAAGCTTTCTTT
CAIRDRDRLNTEAFF
>TRBV9|NA|13|TRBJ1-2|NA
TGTGCCAGCAGCGTAGCGACAGACTATGGCTACACCTTC
CASSVATDYGYTF
>TRBV7-2|NA|13|TRBJ2-7|TRBD1
TGTGCCAGCAGCTTCGACAGGGGGGACGAGCAGTACTTC
CASSFDRGDEQYF
>TRBV30|NA|11|TRBJ1-1|NA
TGTGCCTGGAGAAGCACAGGGCAAGCTTTCTTT
CAWRSTGQAFF
>TRBV7-8|NA|15|TRBJ1-2|TRBD1
TGTGCCAGCAGCCAGAGGCCGGACAGGGACTATGGCTACACCTTC
CASSQRPDRDYGYTF
>TRBV6-1|NA|15|TRBJ1-6|NA
TGTGCCAGCATTGATCAGGGTACTTATAATTCACCCCTCCACTTT
CASIDQGTYNSPLHF
>TRBV18|NA|15|TRBJ1-1|NA
TGTGCCAGCTCACCATCTCCAGTCATGAACACTGAAGCTTTCTTT
CASSPSPVMNTEAFF
>TRBV5-1|NA|15|TRBJ1-1|TRBD1
TGCGCCAGCAGCTTGTCAGGGACAGGGGGAACTGAAGCTTTCTTT
CASSLSGTGGTEAFF
>TRBV4-3|NA|15|TRBJ2-1|NA
TGCGCCAGCAGCCAAGATCTTTTCGGACAGAATGAGCAGTTCTTC
CASSQDLFGQNEQFF
>TRBV6-1|NA|14|TRBJ2-3|TRBD2
TGTGCCAGCAGTGAGGGCGGGGGGGCAGATACGCAGTATTTT
CASSEGGGADTQYF
>TRBV5-5|NA|13|TRBJ2-7|NA
TGTGCCAGCAGCTACGGACTTAACTACGAGCAGTACTTC
CASSYGLNYEQYF
>TRBV21-1|NA|16|TRBJ2-1|NA
TGTGCCAGCAGGATGCCCCCGGGACAGGGGTTGAATGAGCAGTTCTTC
CASRMPPGQGLNEQFF